Listed below are T cell receptor beta chains from one sample, sequenced in a study of T cells in Graves' hyperthyroidism and ophthalmopathy. Via MiXCR, TCRdb re-called the multiplex PCR reads, giving one row per CDR3 protein. The repertoire holds about 130,000 distinct CDR3 sequences, with 22% as singletons. What was sequenced was blood. Source of these receptors: a woman aged 50 to 60 with Graves' hyperthyroidism that later progressed to Graves' ophthalmopathy. Each CDR3 is given with its conserved first and last residue. Fields, in order: V gene, D gene, J gene, clone size, CDR3 DNA, CDR3 protein. A D gene is named only where the DNA matches it firmly. The size entry is marked missing in some rows and otherwise reads once, few, many or a size class.

TRBV5-4,TRBD1,TRBJ2-7,few,TGTGCCAGCAGCATACGACAGGGTATCGACGAGCAGTACTTC,CASSIRQGIDEQYF
TRBV3-1,TRBD2,TRBJ2-2,many,TGTGCCAGCAGCCAAGGGGGACTAGCGGGAGTTGGTACCGGGGAGCTGTTTTTT,CASSQGGLAGVGTGELFF
TRBV20-1,-,TRBJ1-5,-,TGCAGTGCTAGTGGCTCGGGGCGGGGGGCGCGCCTTCAGCCCCAGCATTTT,CSASGSGRGARLQPQHF
TRBV13,TRBD1,TRBJ2-2,many,TGTGCCAGCAGCTTAAGGGACAGAGAAACGAACACCGGGGAGCTGTTTTTT,CASSLRDRETNTGELFF
TRBV20-1,TRBD2,TRBJ2-7,few,TGCAGTGCTAGAGATAACTCCCAGCGGGGGTACGAGCAGTACTTC,CSARDNSQRGYEQYF
TRBV20-1,TRBD2,TRBJ2-7,many,TGCAGTGCTAGAGATGTGGCGGGAGTTTACGAGCAGTACTTC,CSARDVAGVYEQYF
TRBV30,TRBD1,TRBJ1-1,many,TGTGCCTGGATAAGGACAGGGGTCACTGAAGCTTTCTTT,CAWIRTGVTEAFF
TRBV3-1,TRBD2,TRBJ2-3,many,TGTGCCAGCAGCCAAGAAGGGGCCGGTATTGGACTAGCGGGATACACGCAGTATTTT,CASSQEGAGIGLAGYTQYF
TRBV7-9,-,TRBJ2-3,few,TGTGCCAGCATCCGACTAGGCGGCACAGATACGCAGTATTTT,CASIRLGGTDTQYF
TRBV3-1,-,TRBJ1-6,many,TGTGCCAGCAGCCAATATCAGGGGAGGTCACCCCTCCACTTT,CASSQYQGRSPLHF
TRBV7-2,TRBD2,TRBJ2-7,many,TGTGCCAGCAGCTTTGCCCCAGGACTAGCGGGTCCGGACTACGAGCAGTACTTC,CASSFAPGLAGPDYEQYF
TRBV14,TRBD2,TRBJ2-5,-,TGTGCCAGCAGCCAAGAGGGTGGCGGGAGGATCGAGACCCAGTACTTC,CASSQEGGGRIETQYF